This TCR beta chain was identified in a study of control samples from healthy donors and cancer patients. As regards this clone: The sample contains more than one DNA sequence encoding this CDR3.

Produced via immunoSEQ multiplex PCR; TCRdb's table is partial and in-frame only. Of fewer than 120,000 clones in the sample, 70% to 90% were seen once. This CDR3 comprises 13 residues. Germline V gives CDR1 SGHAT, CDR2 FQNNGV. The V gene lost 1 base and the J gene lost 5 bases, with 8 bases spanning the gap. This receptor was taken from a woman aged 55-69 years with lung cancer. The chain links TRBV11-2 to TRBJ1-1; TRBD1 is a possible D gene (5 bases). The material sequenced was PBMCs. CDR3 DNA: TGTGCCAGCAGCTTAGGACAGCAAACTGAAGCTTTCTTT. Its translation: CASSLGQQTEAFF. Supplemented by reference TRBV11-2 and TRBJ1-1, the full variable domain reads EAGVAQSPRYKIIEKRQSVAFWCNPISGHATLYWYQQILGQGPKLLIQFQNNGVVDDSQLPKDRFSAERLKGVDSTLKIQPAKLEDSAVYLCASSLGQQTEAFFGQGTRLTVV.